One sample yielded the 31 T cell receptor beta chains listed below, sequenced in a study of blood T cell repertoires in COVID-19. Method: immunoSEQ multiplex PCR; TCRdb's copy keeps in-frame clones and lacks some. The sample carries a few hundred thousand clones, about nine tenths recorded once. Input material: PBMCs or T cells enriched from blood (not recorded which). These receptors were obtained from a woman aged 45-59 years who had been exposed to COVID-19.

This clone has more than one count but fewer than ten. This sequence joins TRBV5-4 and TRBJ2-7; D perhaps matches TRBD1 (5 bases). Germline values: CDR1 SGHNT, CDR2 YYREEE (reference sequence). CDR3 size: 12 residues. The V gene lost 3 bases and the J gene lost 3 bases, with 7 bases spanning the gap. CDR3 nucleotides: TGTGCCAGCAGCTCCAGGGACTACGAGCAGTACTTC. This sequence encodes CASSSRDYEQYF.

The sample holds one count of this clone. The chain employs TRBV7-2 and TRBJ2-1, with a possible D match to TRBD1 (6 bases). Germline assignment: CDR1 SGHTA and CDR2 FQGNSA. This CDR3 has 17 amino acids. Trimming left V 4 bases short and J 0 bases short, with 16 bases between. The CDR3 nucleotides are TGTGCCAGCAGCTCGCAAGGGGGTTTCCTCTCCTACAATGAGCAGTTCTTC. Its translation is CASSSQGGFLSYNEQFF.

This sequence joins TRBV5-4 and TRBJ2-1; TRBD1 aligns across 11 bases. The CDR3 spans 15 residues. After removal of 4 bases from V and 8 bases from J, the junction contained 8 bases not matched to a gene. Germline-derived CDR1 and CDR2 are SGHNT and YYREEE (reference sequence). The CDR3 bases are TGTGCCAGCAGCACCGGACAGGGGGCCGGGGATGAGCAGTTCTTC. This sequence encodes CASSTGQGAGDEQFF.

This chain connects TRBV7-9 to TRBJ1-4; D is unresolved. The CDR3 loop spans 15 amino acids. Germline V lookup: CDR1 SEHNR, CDR2 FQNEAQ (reference sequence). Trimming removed 5 bases from V and 7 bases from J, with 17 bases in between. Written as DNA, the CDR3 is TGTGCCAGCAGCCAAGACATGGGGAGGGTTGAAAAACTGTTTTTT. Translated: CASSQDMGRVEKLFF. Complete variable domain (other parts from reference TRBV7-9 and TRBJ1-4): DTGVSQNPRHKITKRGQNVTFRCDPISEHNRLYWYRQTLGQGPEFLTYFQNEAQLEKSRLLSDRFSAERPKGSFSTLEIQRTEQGDSAMYLCASSQDMGRVEKLFFGSGTQLSVL.

This rearrangement joins TRBV7-9 to TRBJ2-5, with TRBD1 as a possible D gene (6 bases). The CDR3 sequence is 16 residues long. Germline V gives CDR1 SEHNR, CDR2 FQNEAQ (reference sequence). V was trimmed by 2 bases and J by 5 bases, leaving 18 bases between them. The CDR3 DNA follows: TGTGCCAGCAGCTTAAAACAGGGACGGGCTTGGGAGACCCAGTACTTC. It is translated as CASSLKQGRAWETQYF.

The chain links TRBV9 to TRBJ1-1; 9 bases line up with TRBD1. Unmatched junction bases numbered 5, after V lost 0 bases and J lost 5 bases. This CDR3 has 15 amino acids. From germline, CDR1 is SGDLS and CDR2 YYNGEE. The CDR3 coding sequence is TGTGCCAGCAGCGTAGAGACAGGGGGTTTTACTGAAGCTTTCTTT. This sequence encodes CASSVETGGFTEAFF.

The count of this clone is one. The chain uses TRBV1 and TRBJ1-5. TRBV1 is designated a pseudogene. This CDR3 has 15 amino acids. CDR3: CTSSQDARNNQPQHF. The CDR3 nucleotides read TGCACCAGCAGCCAAGACGCGAGAAACAATCAGCCCCAGCATTTT.

The J gene is TRBJ2-2, the V gene TRBV5-1; D not resolved. The germline V and J ends were trimmed by 1 base and 0 bases, with 10 bases remaining between them. This CDR3 is 16 amino acids long. Looked up from germline, CDR1 is SGHRS and CDR2 is YFSETQ. The CDR3 loop reads CASSLLAASNTGELFF. DNA of the CDR3: TGCGCCAGCAGCTTGTTAGCCGCATCGAACACCGGGGAGCTGTTTTTT.

This clone has a single count. The chain uses TRBV25-1 and TRBJ1-6; 8 bases line up with TRBD1. CDR1 and CDR2 (germline): MGHDK, SYGVNS. The CDR3 extends over 15 amino acids. V was pared by 1 base and J by 7 bases, with 3 bases of the junction left unmatched. The CDR3 sequence is CASSEWGQENSPLHF. DNA of the CDR3: TGTGCCAGCAGTGAATGGGGACAGGAGAATTCACCCCTCCACTTT.

J is TRBJ2-2 and V is TRBV6-2 or TRBV6-3, with 9 positions matching TRBD2. Trimming took 0 bases from V and 5 from J; bases not matched to a gene: 7. CDR1 is MNHEY, CDR2 SVGEGT, per germline. The CDR3 has 17 residues. The CDR3: CASSYSVTSGTTGELFF. The CDR3 nucleotides are TGTGCCAGCAGTTACTCTGTGACTAGCGGTACTACCGGGGAGCTGTTTTTT.

This chain links TRBV4-1 with TRBJ2-1; D uncertain. Trimming removed 1 base at V and 9 bases at J, with 10 bases between. This CDR3 spans 13 amino acids. Germline V gene sequence: CDR1 MGHRA, CDR2 YSYEKL. The CDR3 nucleotides are TGCGCCAGCAGCCAAGTGCCCAGAATTGAGCAGTTCTTC. This codes for CASSQVPRIEQFF.

V gene TRBV6-5 combines with J gene TRBJ1-2; perhaps TRBD1 as D (6 bases). Trimming took off 2 bases at V and 7 bases at J, with 14 bases between the two ends. This CDR3 is 14 amino acids long. CDR1 and CDR2 from the germline V gene are MNHEY and SVGAGI. The CDR3 bases are TGTGCCAGCAGTTACCATGGACAGTCTCTTGGCTACACCTTC. Translation gives CASSYHGQSLGYTF.

Of note for this clone: Other DNA sequences from this sample encode an identical CDR3 as well. J is TRBJ1-5 and V is TRBV30, with no clear D. V lost 0 bases and J 4 bases, leaving 7 bases between the germline ends. The germline gives CDR1 GTSNPN, CDR2 SVGIG (reference sequence). This CDR3 comprises 13 residues. The CDR3 reads CAWSVAGNQPQHF. CDR3 sequence (DNA): TGTGCCTGGAGTGTGGCGGGAAATCAGCCCCAGCATTTT.

The gene calls are TRBV10-3 and TRBJ2-1; 8 positions match TRBD1. Looked up from germline, CDR1 is ENHRY and CDR2 is SYGVKD. V dropped 4 bases and J dropped 1; count of bases not matched to a gene: 6. CDR3 size: 16 residues. The CDR3 is CAISAGGELSYNEQFF. The CDR3 bases are TGTGCCATCAGTGCAGGGGGCGAGTTATCCTACAATGAGCAGTTCTTC.

CDR3 in amino acids: CAWSVAGASSYNSPLHF. The DNA of the CDR3 is TGTGCCTGGAGTGTAGCGGGGGCGAGCTCCTATAATTCACCCCTCCACTTT. The chain joins TRBV30 to TRBJ1-6, with D possibly matching TRBD1 (6 bases). CDR1 is GTSNPN, CDR2 SVGIG, per germline (reference sequence). The CDR3 runs to 17 residues. V was cut by 0 bases and J by 0 bases, with 12 bases left in between.

CDR3 nucleotide sequence: TGTGCCAGCAGGAACTTACAGGGTTCTTATGGCTACACCTTC. Protein sequence: CASRNLQGSYGYTF. This sequence joins TRBV6-5 and TRBJ1-2; maybe TRBD1 (6 bases). The V end was cut by 6 bases, the J end by 5 bases, with 16 bases between. CDR1 MNHEY and CDR2 SVGAGI come from the germline V gene. This CDR3 contains 14 residues.

The chain links TRBV6-1 to TRBJ1-5; D remains unclear. Germline CDR1 MNHNS, CDR2 SASEGT. This CDR3 is built from 14 residues. Trimming pared 2 bases from V and 4 bases from J, leaving 9 bases between. The CDR3 nucleotides are TGTGCCAGCAGTGAAACTAGGGCTAATCAGCCCCAGCATTTT. This gives the protein CASSETRANQPQHF.

This clone was seen only once. The rearrangement joins TRBV5-1 to TRBJ2-3; D is possibly TRBD2 (6 bases). The CDR3 is 15 residues long. The germline gives CDR1 SGHRS, CDR2 YFSETQ. The germline V and J ends were trimmed by 4 bases and 6 bases, with 18 bases remaining between them. DNA for the CDR3: TGCGCCAGCAGCCCCCGGGGGACTGGGGTGGATACGCAGTATTTT. Translating it yields CASSPRGTGVDTQYF.

In its sample, this clone was seen once. The chain recombines TRBV10-3 with TRBJ2-7; TRBD2 matches 11 bases. Germline CDR1 is ENHRY and CDR2 is SYGVKD. This CDR3 has 15 amino acids. V shed 3 bases, J shed 0 bases, and the junction held 1 base outside the gene matches. CDR3 loop: CAISDGTSGSYEQYF. The CDR3 coding sequence is TGTGCCATCAGTGATGGGACTAGCGGCTCCTACGAGCAGTACTTC.

The chain carries TRBV5-1 and TRBJ2-6, with D perhaps matching TRBD2 (5 bases). The CDR3 is 18 amino acids. V shed 3 bases and J shed 0 bases, with 16 bases lying between them. Germline CDR1 SGHRS, CDR2 YFSETQ. The CDR3 sequence is CASSSERQIFSGANVLTF. The CDR3 bases are TGCGCCAGCAGCTCTGAGCGGCAGATCTTCTCTGGGGCCAACGTCCTGACTTTC.

This chain joins TRBV3-1 (or the pseudogene TRBV3-2) and TRBJ1-5, with a possible D match to TRBD1 (6 bases). The germline gives CDR1 LGHDT, CDR2 YNNKEL (reference sequence). The CDR3 loop spans 16 amino acids. V was shortened by 4 bases and J by 2 bases, with 15 bases between the two germline ends. Here the CDR3 reads CASSLRGGVGNQPQHF. The CDR3 DNA reads TGTGCCAGCAGCCTCAGGGGAGGGGTTGGCAATCAGCCCCAGCATTTT.

This clone is a singleton in its sample. CDR3 residues: CASSFLTGDSYGYTF. The CDR3 region has the DNA TGTGCCAGCAGTTTCCTCACAGGGGATAGCTATGGCTACACCTTC. This sequence joins TRBV28 and TRBJ1-2; 7 bases match TRBD1. The junction had 8 bases not matched to a gene; V was cut back by 3 bases and J by 4 bases. Germline V gene lookup returns CDR1 MDHEN and CDR2 SYDVKM. This CDR3 contains 15 residues.

The CDR3 bases are TGTGCCAGCAGCAGAAGACAGGGCAACACCGGGGAGCTGTTTTTT. This encodes CASSRRQGNTGELFF. The chain recombines TRBV7-9 with TRBJ2-2; 7 nucleotides line up with TRBD1. V lost 5 bases to trimming and J lost 2 bases; unmatched junction nucleotides: 5. Per the germline V gene, CDR1 is SEHNR and CDR2 is FQNEAQ (reference sequence). The CDR3 has 15 residues.

About this clone: Within the sample, other DNA sequences also encode this same CDR3. The J gene is TRBJ1-5, the V gene TRBV3-1 (or the pseudogene TRBV3-2); D is uncertain. V gave up 3 bases and J gave up 0 bases, with 9 bases separating them. This CDR3 region has 15 residues. In germline, CDR1 is LGHDT, CDR2 YNNKEL (reference sequence). In nucleotides, the CDR3 is TGTGCCAGCAGCCAGGGAGGTTATAGCAATCAGCCCCAGCATTTT. It specifies CASSQGGYSNQPQHF.

This sequence joins TRBV20-1 and TRBJ2-1, with D possibly matching TRBD2 (6 bases). Germline-derived CDR1 and CDR2 are DFQATT and SNEGSKA (reference sequence). The CDR3 consists of 16 residues. V shed 3 bases and J shed 5 bases, with 20 bases lying between them. The CDR3 coding sequence is TGCAGTGCTAGTAGTCCTGAGGCGGGACTGCACAATGAGCAGTTCTTC. Translating gives CSASSPEAGLHNEQFF.

This chain links TRBV6-5 with TRBJ2-1; TRBD1 aligns across 9 bases. This CDR3 region has 15 residues. The germline V gene encodes CDR1 MNHEY and CDR2 SVGAGI. V trimming: 0 bases; J trimming: 7 bases; junction bases outside the gene matches: 4. Here the CDR3 DNA reads TGTGCCAGCAGTTACTCCACAGGGGGCGGAAATGAGCAGTTCTTC. Translated, it gives CASSYSTGGGNEQFF.

This clone was counted once. This sequence joins TRBV5-1 and TRBJ2-7; 8 nucleotides match TRBD1. V lost 4 bases and J lost 4; bases outside the gene matches: 10. This CDR3 is built from 15 residues. Germline CDR1 is SGHRS and CDR2 is YFSETQ. DNA for the CDR3: TGCGCCAGCAGCCGACAGGGGAGTGGTATTTACGAGCAGTACTTC. Translated, it gives CASSRQGSGIYEQYF. Variable domain in full (rest from reference TRBV5-1 and TRBJ2-7): KAGVTQTPRYLIKTRGQQVTLSCSPISGHRSVSWYQQTPGQGLQFLFEYFSETQRNKGNFPGRFSGRQFSNSRSEMNVSTLELGDSALYLCASSRQGSGIYEQYFGPGTRLTVT.

The chain links TRBV5-1 to TRBJ1-6, with no clear D. Between the trimmed V and J ends, which lost 0 bases and 0 bases, there was a span of 10 bases. Germline V lookup: CDR1 SGHRS, CDR2 YFSETQ. The CDR3 spans 17 residues. This CDR3 reads CASSLDSPYSYNSPLHF. The CDR3, as DNA: TGCGCCAGCAGCTTGGATTCTCCCTACTCCTATAATTCACCCCTCCACTTT.

This clone was recorded only once. V is TRBV7-2 and J is TRBJ2-3; TRBD2 aligns across 8 bases. The V and J ends lost 2 bases and 4 bases, in that order; junction bases with no gene match: 11. The CDR3 length is 17 residues. CDR1 SGHTA and CDR2 FQGNSA come from the germline V gene. The CDR3 nucleotides read TGTGCCAGCAGCTTAAACTCACGTCGGGGGGGCCCAGATACGCAGTATTTT. Residues: CASSLNSRRGGPDTQYF.

V usage is TRBV2 and J usage is TRBJ1-2; 8 bases align to TRBD1. The junction had 6 bases not matched to a gene; V was cut back by 6 bases and J by 6 bases. Per the germline V gene, CDR1 is SNHLY and CDR2 is FYNNEI. The CDR3 has 13 amino acids. CDR3 in DNA: TGTGCCAGCAGGCTGACAGGGGTTCATGGCTACACCTTC. Residues: CASRLTGVHGYTF.

J is TRBJ2-7 and V is TRBV7-2; D may be TRBD1 (5 bases). This CDR3 has 18 amino acids. Germline V gives CDR1 SGHTA, CDR2 FQGNSA. With 1 base removed from V and 1 base from J, the gap between germline ends came to 20 bases. CDR3 protein: CASSLGGRAGYFSYEQYF. The CDR3 DNA sequence: TGTGCCAGCAGCTTAGGAGGCCGCGCAGGGTACTTTTCCTACGAGCAGTACTTC.